This TCR beta chain was sequenced in a study of metastatic and nonmetastatic thyroid tumors. MiXCR re-clonotyped the PCR reads for TCRdb. The table includes fewer than 30,000 clones, under 25% detected once. In its sample, this clone was seen many times. Each patient went into thyroid surgery without having received any treatment. The junction had 6 bases not matched to a gene; V was cut back by 3 bases and J by 6 bases. The germline gives CDR1 SGHNT, CDR2 YYREEE (reference sequence). This CDR3 has 16 amino acids. The chain uses TRBV5-4 and TRBJ2-1; 13 nucleotides agree with TRBD2. Material for sequencing was blood. The receptor was isolated from a male donor with papillary thyroid cancer or a benign thyroid nodule (not recorded which). Some clones in this sample may be carry-over from other donors' samples. The CDR3 is CASSSSWTSGGNEQFF. The CDR3 DNA follows: TGTGCCAGCAGCTCCTCCTGGACTAGCGGGGGCAATGAGCAGTTCTTC.